Included here is one TCR beta chain sequence, with context. Its cognate antigen is unknown. According to the study, genomic DNA was the template for TCR beta VDJ and CDR3 profiling. TCRdb processed the reads anew with MiXCR; each CDR3 protein has one entry. This table has over 150,000 distinct CDR3 sequences, approximately 52% appearing once. These data come from a study of CD8+CD57+ T cells in acquired aplastic anemia. Study in general: The sorted CD4+ and CD8+ cells yielded an average approximately 3.2 ug of DNA. Notes on the study in general: Some 29 CD8+ CDR3 sequences were shared between patients and controls.

For sequencing, patients were chosen who had shown expansion of CD8+CD57+ cells by flow cytometry. Severe acquired aplastic anemia affected all patients. Trimming removed 4 bases from V and 6 bases from J; junction bases left unmatched: 9. This CDR3 has 15 amino acids. Germline-derived CDR1 and CDR2 are LNHDA and SQIVND (reference sequence). This TCR came from a human donor with aplastic anemia. Sequencing input: sorted CD4+, CD8+, or CD8+CD57+ T cells (not recorded which) from PBMCs. J is TRBJ2-3 and V is TRBV19; 8 bases are shared with TRBD2. The CDR3 DNA is TGTGCCAGTAGTAAGGTTGCGGGGGGTGTGGATACGCAGTATTTT. Translating gives CASSKVAGGVDTQYF.